The 29 T cell receptor beta chains given below trace back to one sample, sequenced in a study of T-cell memory formation after mild COVID-19. Via MiXCR, TCRdb re-called the 5' RACE reads, giving one row per CDR3 protein. The table records around 130,000 distinct CDR3 sequences, 5% to 6.5% of them present only once. Sample: PBMCs or a T cell subset sorted from them (not recorded which). All receptors come from an adult woman who had mild COVID-19 (a few samples of this study predate the infection). Cell type and time point are not known.

The chain carries TRBV29-1 and TRBJ2-7; 7 bases are shared with TRBD1. This CDR3 is 13 amino acids long. V lost 6 bases to trimming and J lost 3 bases; unmatched junction nucleotides: 8. The germline V gene has CDR1 SQVTM and CDR2 ANQGSEA. The CDR3 DNA follows: TGCAGCGTGCAGGACAGGTCGAACTACGAGCAGTACTTC. Translated: CSVQDRSNYEQYF.

This clonotype was seen a handful of times. The genes are TRBV29-1 and TRBJ2-1, with D perhaps TRBD2 (5 bases). The length of the CDR3 is 10 residues. Germline CDR1 and CDR2: SQVTM and ANQGSEA. Trimming took off 7 bases at V and 7 bases at J, with 8 bases between the two ends. DNA for the CDR3: TGCAGCGCGAGGGTAAATGAGCAGTTCTTC. Amino acid sequence: CSARVNEQFF.

This clonotype came up a few times. J is TRBJ1-1 and V is TRBV20-1; 9 bases agree with TRBD1. CDR1 is DFQATT and CDR2 is SNEGSKA in the germline V gene (reference sequence). Unmatched junction bases numbered 9, after V lost 6 bases and J lost 4 bases. This CDR3 is built from 14 residues. The CDR3 here is CSAVGQGWGTEAFF. The DNA for the CDR3 is TGCAGTGCCGTGGGACAGGGATGGGGCACTGAAGCTTTCTTT.

The rearrangement links TRBV4-2 to TRBJ1-2; D not resolved. The CDR3 totals 14 residues. CDR1 and CDR2 from the germline V gene are LGHNA and YNFKEQ. V lost 4 bases and J lost 8, with 17 bases in between. The CDR3 region has the DNA TGTGCCAGCAGCCCCGGACCAAGGTCGAAGGGCTACACCTTC. Translation gives CASSPGPRSKGYTF.

Only a few counts were recorded for this clonotype. The V and J genes are TRBV12-3 or TRBV12-4 and TRBJ2-3; no definite D call. The CDR3 runs 11 residues. V lost 6 bases and J 6 bases, leaving 7 bases between the germline ends. The CDR3 sequence is CASRTWDTQYF. The CDR3 coding sequence is TGTGCCAGCAGGACATGGGATACGCAGTATTTT.

In its sample, this clonotype was seen many times. The chain couples TRBV5-5 to TRBJ1-1, with 8 bases identical to TRBD1. Trimming removed 0 bases from V and 3 bases from J; junction bases left unmatched: 1. The CDR3 has 14 residues. Per germline, CDR1 SGHKS and CDR2 YYEKEE (reference sequence). The CDR3 coding sequence is TGTGCCAGCAGCTTGGGGACAGGGCACACTGAAGCTTTCTTT. Amino acids: CASSLGTGHTEAFF.

This clonotype showed up many times. The rearrangement joins TRBV29-1 to TRBJ2-7; D might be TRBD1 or TRBD2, each matching 5 bases. This CDR3 is built from 14 residues. Germline assignment: CDR1 SQVTM and CDR2 ANQGSEA. Trimming pared 7 bases from V and 2 bases from J, leaving 18 bases between. CDR3 residues: CSAQRGTAAYEQYF. Here the CDR3 DNA reads TGCAGCGCCCAGAGGGGCACTGCAGCCTACGAGCAGTACTTC.

The chain has TRBV27 and TRBJ1-6; 7 positions agree with TRBD1. Trimming took 3 bases from V and 10 from J; bases not matched to a gene: 6. Germline CDR1 MNHEY, CDR2 SMNVEV (reference sequence). CDR3 length: 14 amino acids. The CDR3 spells CASSFATGKSPLHF. CDR3 bases: TGTGCCAGCAGTTTTGCGACAGGGAAATCACCCCTCCACTTT.

Ten or more counts support this clonotype. The chain recombines TRBV7-9 with TRBJ2-5; D unclear. CDR3 size: 14 residues. Germline V gene lookup returns CDR1 SEHNR and CDR2 FQNEAQ (reference sequence). V lost 5 bases to trimming and J lost 3 bases, with 13 bases between them. The CDR3 DNA follows: TGTGCCAGCAGCCGGAAGGCGGTCGAAGAGACCCAGTACTTC. Translating it yields CASSRKAVEETQYF.

This clonotype was seen a handful of times. The gene calls are TRBV6-5 and TRBJ2-7, with 13 bases fitting TRBD2. Unmatched junction bases numbered 13, after V lost 2 bases and J lost 3 bases. This CDR3 region has 19 residues. Germline assignment: CDR1 MNHEY and CDR2 SVGAGI. In DNA form, the CDR3 reads TGTGCCAGCAGTTACCTCCGTGGGACTAGCGGGACGCGGGTCTACGAGCAGTACTTC. It specifies CASSYLRGTSGTRVYEQYF.

This clonotype was seen at least ten times. This rearrangement joins TRBV15 to TRBJ1-1; D not resolved. The germline V gene has CDR1 LNHNV and CDR2 YYDKDF (reference sequence). This CDR3 spans 13 amino acids. V lost 6 bases, J lost 13 bases, and 21 bases lay in between. The CDR3 DNA reads as TGTGCCACCAGGGAGGGAAGAGTTGCTCGGCTTTTCTTT. It codes for CATREGRVARLFF.

This clonotype occurred once. V usage is TRBV29-1 and J usage is TRBJ2-6, with D perhaps being TRBD1 or TRBD2 (5 bases each). The germline V gene encodes CDR1 SQVTM and CDR2 ANQGSEA. The CDR3 loop spans 14 amino acids. Trimming took 7 bases from V and 0 from J, leaving 10 bases between them. CDR3 loop: CSAGGVSGANVLTF. As DNA, the CDR3 is TGCAGCGCTGGGGGTGTCTCTGGGGCCAACGTCCTGACTTTC.

This clonotype came up a few times. J is TRBJ2-7 and V is TRBV3-1, with a possible D match to TRBD2 (6 bases). Trimming took off 1 base at V and 5 bases at J, with 21 bases between the two ends. Looked up from germline, CDR1 is LGHDT and CDR2 is YNNKEL (reference sequence). The CDR3 covers 17 residues. In DNA form, the CDR3 reads TGTGCCAGCAGCCAAGGTCGGGAGCGGAAACCCTACGACGAGCAGTACTTC. This codes for CASSQGRERKPYDEQYF.

V is TRBV12-3 or TRBV12-4 and J is TRBJ2-7; D is possibly TRBD2 (6 bases). Trimming took 2 bases from V and 2 from J, leaving 13 bases between them. The CDR3 length is 15 residues. CDR3 bases: TGTGCCAGCAGTTTAATCACAGGACTAACCTACGAGCAGTACTTC. This codes for CASSLITGLTYEQYF.

This clonotype has more than one count but fewer than ten. For the CDR3, the DNA is TGTGCCAGCAGTTTAGTGGGGGGTCCCTACGAGCAGTACTTC. Amino acids: CASSLVGGPYEQYF. The V and J genes are TRBV27 and TRBJ2-7, with D perhaps TRBD2 (6 bases). This CDR3 comprises 14 residues. V lost 2 bases and J 2 bases, leaving 10 bases between the germline ends. Germline V gives CDR1 MNHEY, CDR2 SMNVEV (reference sequence).

This clonotype was recorded once. For the CDR3, the DNA is TGCAGTGCTATTGTTCCAGGGGGCATCGGGGAGCTGTTTTTT. Residues: CSAIVPGGIGELFF. The V and J genes are TRBV20-1 and TRBJ2-2; TRBD1 aligns across 8 bases. CDR1 DFQATT and CDR2 SNEGSKA come from the germline V gene (reference sequence). V dropped 4 bases and J dropped 7; count of bases not matched to a gene: 8. CDR3 length: 14 residues.

The rearrangement links TRBV24-1 to TRBJ1-1; no reliable D call. The CDR3 covers 11 residues. Trimming stripped 6 bases from V and 3 bases from J, with 4 bases between. The germline CDR1 and CDR2 sequences are KGHDR and SFDVKD. This CDR3 is CATSLYTEAFF. CDR3 nucleotides: TGTGCCACCAGTTTGTACACTGAAGCTTTCTTT.

This clonotype has more than one count but fewer than ten. The chain uses TRBV10-3 and TRBJ1-2; no definite D call. V lost 0 bases and J lost 8, with 7 bases in between. The germline V gene encodes CDR1 ENHRY and CDR2 SYGVKD. There are 12 residues in the CDR3. The CDR3 nucleotides are TGTGCCATCAGTGAGTCGAGTCGCGGCTACACCTTC. Its protein product is CAISESSRGYTF.

The rearrangement joins TRBV19 to TRBJ2-3; D is perhaps TRBD2 (6 bases). Trimming stripped 5 bases from V and 8 bases from J, with 11 bases between. The CDR3 totals 12 residues. Germline V gene data show CDR1 as LNHDA and CDR2 as SQIVND (reference sequence). This CDR3 is CASSVDYGTQYF. The CDR3 DNA reads as TGTGCCAGTAGTGTGGACTATGGTACGCAGTATTTT.

This clonotype was observed a few times. The CDR3 is CASSPDSGTTDTQYF. CDR3 nucleotide sequence: TGTGCCAGCTCACCAGATAGCGGGACCACAGATACGCAGTATTTT. The V gene is TRBV18, the J gene TRBJ2-3; 8 nucleotides match TRBD2. The CDR3 has 15 amino acids. Germline V gene sequence: CDR1 KGHSH, CDR2 LQKENI. With V trimmed by 2 bases and J by 2 bases, 3 bases remained unmatched. Using reference TRBV18 and TRBJ2-3 for the parts outside the CDR3, the full variable domain is NAGVMQNPRHLVRRRGQEARLRCSPMKGHSHVYWYRQLPEEGLKFMVYLQKENIIDESGMPKERFSAEFPKEGPSILRIQQVVRGDSAAYFCASSPDSGTTDTQYFGPGTRLTVL.

V is TRBV12-3 or TRBV12-4 and J is TRBJ1-6; 10 nucleotides match TRBD1. V dropped 11 bases and J dropped 8; count of bases not matched to a gene: 3. This CDR3 spans 12 amino acids. CDR3: CAWGTGDSPLHF. As DNA, the CDR3 is TGTGCCTGGGGGACAGGGGATTCACCCCTCCACTTT.

This clonotype was seen more than once but under ten times. The rearrangement links TRBV3-1 to TRBJ1-6; 8 bases line up with TRBD1. The CDR3 has 15 residues. J gave up 9 bases and V 4 bases, and 8 bases lay outside the gene matches. Germline V gene lookup returns CDR1 LGHDT and CDR2 YNNKEL (reference sequence). The CDR3 loop reads CASSLRQGNASPLHF. CDR3 DNA sequence: TGTGCCAGCAGCCTTAGACAGGGGAACGCTTCACCCCTCCACTTT.

This clonotype occurred many times. This sequence joins TRBV20-1 and TRBJ1-1; D is unresolved. Trimming pared 5 bases from V and 3 bases from J, leaving 13 bases between. This CDR3 region has 13 residues. Germline loops: CDR1 DFQATT, CDR2 SNEGSKA (reference sequence). As DNA, the CDR3 is TGCAGTGCTCCAAACCCCGAGGACACTGAAGCTTTCTTT. Protein: CSAPNPEDTEAFF.

This clonotype has only a few counts. The chain is built from TRBV5-1 and TRBJ2-3; 10 bases are shared with TRBD2. Trimming cost V 3 bases and J 2 bases; bases outside gene matches: 6. The CDR3 is 16 amino acids. Germline assignment: CDR1 SGHRS and CDR2 YFSETQ. The CDR3 DNA reads as TGCGCCAGCAGCTCTGGGACTAGCGCTATCACAGATACGCAGTATTTT. Protein product: CASSSGTSAITDTQYF. Full variable domain (remainder filled in from reference TRBV5-1 and TRBJ2-3): KAGVTQTPRYLIKTRGQQVTLSCSPISGHRSVSWYQQTPGQGLQFLFEYFSETQRNKGNFPGRFSGRQFSNSRSEMNVSTLELGDSALYLCASSSGTSAITDTQYFGPGTRLTVL.

This chain connects TRBV12-3 or TRBV12-4 to TRBJ1-3; perhaps TRBD1 as D (5 bases). The ends were cut back, 7 bases at V and 2 bases at J, with 12 bases in the middle. The CDR3 has 14 residues. The CDR3 nucleotides are TGTGCCAGCACTCCGTCGGGGGCTGGAAACACCATATATTTT. This gives the protein CASTPSGAGNTIYF.

This clonotype was seen ten or more times. The genes are TRBV20-1 and TRBJ1-5; TRBD1 is a possible D gene (5 bases). The CDR3 covers 13 residues. V was shortened by 5 bases and J by 4 bases, with 12 bases between the two germline ends. Germline assignment: CDR1 DFQATT and CDR2 SNEGSKA (reference sequence). Here the CDR3 DNA reads TGCAGTGCTGTTAGGGGTTGGAATCAGCCCCAGCATTTT. Residues: CSAVRGWNQPQHF.

This clonotype was recorded at least ten times. The chain combines TRBV7-8 with TRBJ2-1, with 13 bases fitting TRBD2. Losses at the gene ends were 3 bases for V and 6 bases for J; bases not matched to a gene: 2. CDR1 is SGHVS, CDR2 FQNEAQ, per germline. The CDR3 loop spans 15 amino acids. The CDR3 is CASSFRLAGGNEQFF. In nucleotides, the CDR3 is TGTGCCAGCAGCTTCCGACTAGCGGGAGGCAATGAGCAGTTCTTC. The variable domain in full, with the rest retrieved from reference TRBV7-8 and TRBJ2-1, is GAGVSQSPRYKVAKRGQDVALRCDPISGHVSLFWYQQALGQGPEFLTYFQNEAQLDKSGLPSDRFFAERPEGSVSTLKIQRTQQEDSAVYLCASSFRLAGGNEQFFGPGTRLTVL.

This clonotype appeared many times. The rearrangement links TRBV4-3 to TRBJ2-1; D remains ambiguous. The V end was cut by 1 base, the J end by 13 bases, with 17 bases between. Per the germline V gene, CDR1 is LGHNA and CDR2 is YSLEER. The CDR3 totals 14 residues. This CDR3 is CASSQVPSRTEQFF. CDR3 DNA: TGCGCCAGCAGCCAAGTCCCAAGCAGGACGGAACAGTTCTTC.

Only a few counts were recorded for this clonotype. V usage is TRBV5-1 and J usage is TRBJ2-7; TRBD2 agrees at 8 bases. Trimming at V came to 4 bases and at J to 2 bases, leaving 5 bases not matched to a gene. The germline CDR1 and CDR2 sequences are SGHRS and YFSETQ. There are 14 residues in the CDR3. CDR3 sequence reads: CASSAGREAYEQYF. CDR3 in DNA: TGCGCCAGCAGCGCCGGGAGGGAGGCCTACGAGCAGTACTTC.